The clone carrying this T cell receptor (beta chain) was observed at least ten times. As yet, its antigen is unknown. Regarding time point: sample taken at primary tumor resection. Whole RNA came from tumor, nontumor lung or frozen PBMC and was sequenced without being sorted. These data originate in a study of spatial heterogeneity in lung cancer. Findings and limits, study-wide: Alpha chains reached an estimated coverage of roughly 7% of tumor T cells, and beta chains approximately 12%. Ubiquitous and regional expanded TCR counts mirrored ubiquitous and regional nonsynonymous mutation counts, respectively. The study found that expanded intratumoral alpha and beta TCR counts tracked tumor mutation counts.

A unique molecular identifier was carried by every single TCR cDNA molecule. MiXCR, run by TCRdb on the 5' RACE reads, gives a single entry per CDR3 protein. The sample has about 23,000 distinct CDR3 sequences; more than 4.5% are singletons. V was pared by 6 bases and J by 4 bases, with 7 bases of the junction left unmatched. The CDR3 runs 14 residues. Germline assignment: CDR1 PRHDT and CDR2 FYEKMQ (reference sequence). The receptor was isolated from a male donor with early-stage non-small cell lung cancer. This chain uses TRBV13 with TRBJ2-7, with TRBD1 identical over 9 bases. Source: lung tumor tissue, taken at surgery. CDR3 bases: TGTGCCAGCAGACCCCGGGGACAGGGTTACGAGCAGTACTTC. Translating gives CASRPRGQGYEQYF.